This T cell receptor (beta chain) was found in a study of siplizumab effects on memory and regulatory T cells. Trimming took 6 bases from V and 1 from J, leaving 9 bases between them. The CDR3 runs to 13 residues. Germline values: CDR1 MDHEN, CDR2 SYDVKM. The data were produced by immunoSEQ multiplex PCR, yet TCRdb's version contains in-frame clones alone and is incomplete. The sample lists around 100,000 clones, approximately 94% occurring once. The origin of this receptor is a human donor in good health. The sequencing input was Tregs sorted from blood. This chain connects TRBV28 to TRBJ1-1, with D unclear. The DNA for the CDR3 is TGTGCCAGCAGGCAAACACCGAACACTGAAGCTTTCTTT. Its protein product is CASRQTPNTEAFF.